In this sample, the clone carrying this T cell receptor (beta chain) turned up a few times. The antigen is undetermined. This sample is part of a study of T cells after yellow fever vaccination. Points from the study as a whole: Clonotype sharing between CD4 and CD8 compartments was small. A large majority of primary-vaccination clones showed up again after the booster (about 97% CD4, roughly 88% CD8).

A process of 5'RACE template switching, which added a universal primer site and UMIs, was used to make TCR cDNA. TCRdb independently ran MiXCR on the 5' RACE reads; one entry per CDR3 protein. The repertoire holds hundreds of thousands of distinct CDR3 sequences, over 15% seen once, with about 18% in the top ten. CDR3 length: 15 residues. Trimming shortened V by 4 bases and J by 6 bases, and 16 bases separated the two germline ends. The V gene's germline CDR1 is SGHTA and CDR2 FQGNSA. The receptor comes from a man younger than 35 who received the YFV17D yellow fever vaccine. This chain uses TRBV7-2 with TRBJ2-1; TRBD2 might be the D (5 bases). This specimen consisted of PBMCs, obtained before the yellow fever booster vaccination. The CDR3 DNA reads TGTGCCAGCAGCTCTTACGGTGGACGGGGCAATGAGCAGTTCTTC. As protein: CASSSYGGRGNEQFF. The full variable domain, with the rest looked up from reference TRBV7-2 and TRBJ2-1, is GAGVSQSPSNKVTEKGKDVELRCDPISGHTALYWYRQSLGQGLEFLIYFQGNSAPDKSGLPSDRFSAERTGGSVSTLTIQRTQQEDSAVYLCASSSYGGRGNEQFFGPGTRLTVL.